Reported below is one T cell receptor (beta chain). The source of the sample is a study of blood T cell repertoires in COVID-19. Study-level background: From the United States, Italy and Spain came samples of acute and convalescent COVID-19. Sample material is recorded as cDNA or gDNA derived from T cells, B-cell-depleted T cells, or PBMCs.

Methods used by the authors: Reference gene primer amplification yielded estimated nucleated cell counts. Profiling relied on immunoSEQ multiplex PCR, and the TCRdb table lists in-frame clones only, not all of them. The D gene and trimming were derived from the DNA, and the V and J assignments and clone size from that table. The sample records more than 40,000 clones, less than 85% being singletons. In germline, CDR1 is SGDLS, CDR2 YYNGEE. V lost 4 bases and J 8 bases, leaving 18 bases between the germline ends. The CDR3 runs to 15 residues. The material sequenced was peripheral blood. The chain couples TRBV9 to TRBJ1-4; D gene ambiguous. This TCR was recovered from a man aged 50 to 60 with acute or convalescent COVID-19. CDR3 DNA: TGTGCCAGCAGCACCCCCGCGGGCAAGGGAGAAAAACTGTTTTTT. Translation gives CASSTPAGKGEKLFF.